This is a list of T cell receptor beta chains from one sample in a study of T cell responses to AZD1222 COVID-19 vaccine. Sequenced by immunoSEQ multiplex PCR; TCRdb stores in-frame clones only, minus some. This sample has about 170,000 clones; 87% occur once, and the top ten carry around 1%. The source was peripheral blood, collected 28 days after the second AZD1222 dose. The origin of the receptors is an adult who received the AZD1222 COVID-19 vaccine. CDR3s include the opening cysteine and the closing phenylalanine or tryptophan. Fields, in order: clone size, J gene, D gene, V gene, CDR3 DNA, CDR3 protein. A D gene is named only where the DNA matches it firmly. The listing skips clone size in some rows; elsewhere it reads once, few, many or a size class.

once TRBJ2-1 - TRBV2 TGTGCCAGCATCCTTTACAATGAGCAGTTCTTC CASILYNEQFF
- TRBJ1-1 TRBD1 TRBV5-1 TGCGCCAGCAGCGCCGGACAGGGATCGGACACTGAAGCTTTCTTT CASSAGQGSDTEAFF
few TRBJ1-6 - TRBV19 TGTGCCAGTAGGAAAGGGGGGTCCAAGAATTCACCCCTCCACTTT CASRKGGSKNSPLHF
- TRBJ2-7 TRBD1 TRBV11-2 TGTGCCAGCAGCCGCCGGGACAGGGGCTCCTACGAGCAGTACTTC CASSRRDRGSYEQYF
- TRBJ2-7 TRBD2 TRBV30 TGTGCCTGGAGTGTCGGTGGCGGGGGGGCTGACGAGCAGTACTTC CAWSVGGGGADEQYF
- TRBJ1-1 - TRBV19 TGTGCCAGTAGTAACAGGAGAGTGGCGAGCACTGAAGCTTTCTTT CASSNRRVASTEAFF
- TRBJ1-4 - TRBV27 TGTGCCAGCAGTTTATCGGGGGCCAGGAATGAAAAACTGTTTTTT CASSLSGARNEKLFF
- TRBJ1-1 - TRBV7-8 TGTGCCAGCAGCTTAGGGCTCCGGTGGGGGCTTATGAACACTGAAGCTTTCTTT CASSLGLRWGLMNTEAFF
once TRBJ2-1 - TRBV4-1 TGCGCCAGCAGCCAAGATCTAGGCAGGGGTTGGGTTTACGACGGGAATGAGCAGTTCTTC CASSQDLGRGWVYDGNEQFF
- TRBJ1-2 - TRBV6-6 TGTGCCAGCAGTTACTCGACGGGAAACTATGGCTACACCTTC CASSYSTGNYGYTF
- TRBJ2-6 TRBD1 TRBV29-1 TGCAGCGTTGAAGATAGGGGTGCGGGACAGGGACGATCTGGGGCCAACGTCCTGACTTTC CSVEDRGAGQGRSGANVLTF
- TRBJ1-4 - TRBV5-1 TGCGCCAGCACCCTGGGGGCCTATCCTAATGAAAAACTGTTTTTT CASTLGAYPNEKLFF
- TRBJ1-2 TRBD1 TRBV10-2 TGCGCCAGCAGGGGGGACAGGCAGGGCTACACCTTC CASRGDRQGYTF
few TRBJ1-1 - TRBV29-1 TGCAGCGTGGCCCCTGAGGGGTTGGGCAACACTGAAGCTTTCTTT CSVAPEGLGNTEAFF